This T cell receptor beta chain was sequenced during a study of cytomegalovirus exposure and HLA in healthy donors. General study findings and limits: A later analysis linked a missense variant in DCLRE1C to the trimming of TCR beta V and J genes. Confirmation in vitro established that a few CMV-associated chains were specific for CMV antigens.

The PCR had 60 Vbeta and 13 Jbeta primers. Clones were read by immunoSEQ multiplex PCR, and TCRdb kept only the in-frame ones, dropping some. The profile shows over 150,000 clones, 75% to 90% of them singletons. Note on this clone: Its antigen remains unknown.

V trimming: 5 bases; J trimming: 5 bases; junction bases outside the gene matches: 6. This CDR3 has 13 residues. Germline CDR1 and CDR2: SEHNR and FQNEAQ (reference sequence). The chain couples TRBV7-9 to TRBJ2-7; TRBD2 matches at 7 bases. Input material: PBMCs. This clonotype originated in a man aged 25 to 45 in good health and CMV-seronegative. CDR3 in amino acids: CASSPRLAHEQYF. In DNA, the CDR3 is TGTGCCAGCAGCCCTAGACTAGCCCACGAGCAGTACTTC.